This entry lists 17 T cell receptor beta chains sequenced from one sample in a study of blood T cells in healthy people across ages. Primed by a sample-barcoded 5' primer and a J-beta primer mix, a second PCR proceeded for about 6 to 11 cycles. TCRdb used MiXCR to reprocess the 5' RACE reads, holding one entry per CDR3 protein. The data show 1.5 million to 2 million distinct CDR3 sequences, 39% seen once. The sequenced sample was blood. All receptors derive from a human donor in good health.

As DNA, the CDR3 is TGCAGTGCTAGGGCTAGCGGGAGCCGCCCCTACAATGAGCAGTTCTTC. Its translation is CSARASGSRPYNEQFF. This chain links TRBV20-1 with TRBJ2-1, with TRBD2 matching 10 bases. Germline V gives CDR1 DFQATT, CDR2 SNEGSKA (reference sequence). V lost 3 bases and J lost 2; bases outside the gene matches: 7. This CDR3 region has 16 residues.

The rearrangement links TRBV6-2 or TRBV6-3 to TRBJ2-5; tentative D call: TRBD1 (6 bases). The CDR3 loop spans 16 amino acids. Germline-derived CDR1 and CDR2 are MNHEY and SVGEGT. Trimming left V 4 bases short and J 2 bases short, with 17 bases between. The DNA for the CDR3 is TGTGCCAGCAGTTTCTCGGGGACATCGATTCAAGAGACCCAGTACTTC. Translation: CASSFSGTSIQETQYF.

Points on this clonotype: This may stem from a read error, because a much larger clone lies one nucleotide away. The chain recombines TRBV20-1 with TRBJ2-1; D is ambiguous. The closer fit of TRBJ2-7 to the DNA end suggests the J call may be wrong. The CDR3 length is 14 residues. The germline gives CDR1 DFQATT, CDR2 SNEGSKA (reference sequence). In DNA, the CDR3 is TGCAGTGCTAGGCAGGTGGGCTCCTACAATGAGCAGTACTTC. Its translation is CSARQVGSYNEQYF.

The table lists this clonotype with a few counts. The chain joins TRBV12-3 or TRBV12-4 to TRBJ2-2; D uncertain. V lost 5 bases and J lost 6, with 16 bases in between. The CDR3 runs to 15 residues. CDR3 nucleotides: TGTGCCAGCAGTCCTAAGGCTATTGGGGCCGGGGAGCTGTTTTTT. It yields the protein CASSPKAIGAGELFF.

This clonotype was counted only a few times. The chain recombines TRBV4-2 with TRBJ2-7; a possible D gene is TRBD2 (6 bases). Trimming left V 11 bases short and J 7 bases short, with 18 bases between. Germline-derived CDR1 and CDR2 are LGHNA and YNFKEQ. The CDR3 is 12 amino acids. The CDR3 protein is CASYRDWVEQYF. Written as DNA, the CDR3 is TGTGCCTCCTACCGGGACTGGGTTGAGCAGTACTTC.

Turning to this clonotype: The final CDR3 position lacks the conserved phenylalanine or tryptophan, pointing to a likely read error. The chain uses TRBV6-1 and TRBJ1-5; possible D gene TRBD1, 6 bases. The CDR3 totals 16 residues. The germline V gene has CDR1 MNHNS and CDR2 SASEGT. V lost 3 bases to trimming and J lost 5 bases, with 17 bases between them. The CDR3 DNA sequence: TGTGCCAGCAGTGACCGACTTCCAGGGGTTTATCAGCCCCAGCATTGT. Protein sequence: CASSDRLPGVYQPQHC.

The chain employs TRBV7-2 and TRBJ1-2; D remains unclear. The CDR3 totals 15 residues. The ends were cut back, 1 base at V and 0 bases at J, with 9 bases in the middle. The V gene's germline CDR1 is SGHTA and CDR2 FQGNSA. The CDR3: CASSLVSTSNYGYTF. Written as DNA, the CDR3 is TGTGCCAGCAGCTTAGTTTCCACCTCTAACTATGGCTACACCTTC. Full variable domain (outside the CDR3, taken from reference TRBV7-2 and TRBJ1-2): GAGVSQSPSNKVTEKGKDVELRCDPISGHTALYWYRQSLGQGLEFLIYFQGNSAPDKSGLPSDRFSAERTGGSVSTLTIQRTQQEDSAVYLCASSLVSTSNYGYTFGSGTRLTVV.

In this sample, this clonotype turned up a few times. The V call is TRBV5-5, the J call TRBJ1-4, with 7 bases matching TRBD1. Germline assignment: CDR1 SGHKS and CDR2 YYEKEE (reference sequence). CDR3 size: 15 residues. The V gene end was trimmed by 2 bases and the J gene end by 7 bases; junction bases not matched to a gene: 8. The CDR3 here is CASSFAQGNVEKLFF. DNA for the CDR3: TGTGCCAGCAGCTTCGCACAGGGGAACGTTGAAAAACTGTTTTTT.

This clonotype showed up just a few times. The chain has TRBV25-1 and TRBJ1-2, with D possibly matching TRBD1 (5 bases). The CDR3 has 14 amino acids. V lost 7 bases to trimming and J lost 4 bases, with 16 bases between them. Germline CDR1 is MGHDK and CDR2 is SYGVNS. CDR3 loop: CASIPSGGSYGYTF. The CDR3 nucleotides are TGTGCCAGCATCCCTAGTGGGGGAAGCTATGGCTACACCTTC.

This clonotype occurred a few times. This chain connects TRBV2 to TRBJ2-3; 7 positions match TRBD2. The germline CDR1 and CDR2 sequences are SNHLY and FYNNEI. CDR3 length: 16 residues. Trimming took 5 bases from V and 2 from J; bases not matched to a gene: 10. The CDR3 nucleotides are TGTGCCAGCAGTCCTGATCTAGCGGTTCCCACAGATACGCAGTATTTT. This sequence encodes CASSPDLAVPTDTQYF.

The chain joins TRBV14 to TRBJ1-2; tentative D call: TRBD1 (5 bases). The ends were cut back, 3 bases at V and 4 bases at J, with 15 bases in the middle. Germline loops: CDR1 SGHDN, CDR2 FVKESK. CDR3 length equals 15 residues. The CDR3 nucleotides read TGTGCCAGCAGCCAGTTTGGGGCAGGGACCTATGGCTACACCTTC. It encodes CASSQFGAGTYGYTF.

The chain's CDR3 is CASSPSEGAEAFF. As DNA, the CDR3 is TGTGCCAGCAGCCCCAGTGAGGGAGCTGAAGCTTTCTTT. The chain couples TRBV9 to TRBJ1-1; D ambiguous. The CDR3 sequence is 13 residues long. Germline V lookup: CDR1 SGDLS, CDR2 YYNGEE. Trimming cost V 4 bases and J 6 bases, with 13 bases left between them.

The genes are TRBV2 and TRBJ2-7; D may correspond to TRBD1 or TRBD2 (5 bases each). Looked up from germline, CDR1 is SNHLY and CDR2 is FYNNEI. CDR3 length equals 13 residues. V was clipped by 11 bases and J by 0 bases, with 14 bases between them. The CDR3 DNA sequence: TGTGCCTCCAAGCAGGGACCCTCCTACGAGCAGTACTTC. Translated: CASKQGPSYEQYF.

Here the CDR3 reads CAINSHLPYEQYF. The CDR3, as DNA: TGTGCCATCAACAGCCATCTCCCCTACGAGCAGTACTTC. The chain employs TRBV10-3 and TRBJ2-7, with D hard to call. Trimming removed 7 bases at V and 2 bases at J, with 12 bases between. Germline V gene data show CDR1 as ENHRY and CDR2 as SYGVKD. CDR3 length: 13 amino acids.

This clonotype was counted only a few times. One junction end does not reproduce the germline sequence, and a read error may be involved. The chain couples TRBV6-6 to TRBJ2-7; 10 nucleotides match TRBD2. The DNA matches TRBJ2-5 better at its end, which makes the J call doubtful. The CDR3 covers 16 residues. Germline CDR1 reads MNHNY; CDR2 reads SVGAGI (reference sequence). The CDR3 loop is CVSSYFLAGVGETQYF. In nucleotides, the CDR3 is TGTGTCAGCAGTTACTTCCTAGCGGGGGTGGGTGAGACCCAGTACTTC.

The rearrangement uses TRBV6-6 and TRBJ2-3, with D possibly matching TRBD2 (5 bases). The CDR3 has 14 residues. CDR1 MNHNY and CDR2 SVGAGI come from the germline V gene (reference sequence). The ends were cut back, 7 bases at V and 6 bases at J, with 17 bases in the middle. The CDR3 bases are TGTGCCAGCACCCCGACTACCCACGGGGATACGCAGTATTTT. Translated: CASTPTTHGDTQYF.

This clonotype was detected a few times. The V and J genes are TRBV20-1 and TRBJ1-2; no reliable D call. The CDR3 is 13 amino acids. Germline V gene data show CDR1 as DFQATT and CDR2 as SNEGSKA (reference sequence). The V end lost 1 base, the J end lost 2 bases, and 8 bases lay between the germline ends. The CDR3 is CSARGHSNYGYTF. The CDR3 nucleotides are TGCAGTGCTAGAGGACATTCCAACTATGGCTACACCTTC.